The 13 T cell receptor beta chains reported below all come from one sample, sequenced in a study of blood T cell repertoires in COVID-19. Data came from immunoSEQ multiplex PCR; TCRdb stores just in-frame clones and leaves some out. Here the sample spans about 280,000 clones, 88% being singletons. Sequencing input: PBMCs or T cells enriched from blood (not recorded which). The source is a woman aged 55-75 years in a cohort exposed to, infected with or recovered from COVID-19 (not recorded which).

The V call is TRBV2, the J call TRBJ2-7; tentatively, D is TRBD1 (6 bases). Per the germline V gene, CDR1 is SNHLY and CDR2 is FYNNEI. This CDR3 comprises 13 residues. Trimming left V 2 bases short and J 5 bases short, with 10 bases between. CDR3 DNA sequence: TGTGCCAGCAGTGAAAGGGGGAACCACGAGCAGTACTTC. Translating gives CASSERGNHEQYF.

The chain couples TRBV6-5 to TRBJ2-7; TRBD1 might be the D (6 bases). CDR3 length equals 15 residues. CDR1 and CDR2 (germline): MNHEY, SVGAGI. Trimming left V 5 bases short and J 2 bases short, with 16 bases between. In nucleotides, the CDR3 is TGTGCCAGCAGTACCGGGACACTTTATCCCTACGAGCAGTACTTC. Its protein product is CASSTGTLYPYEQYF.

The chain employs TRBV28 and TRBJ2-1; weak D call: TRBD1 (6 bases). The CDR3 length is 14 residues. Trimming took off 4 bases at V and 13 bases at J, with 20 bases between the two ends. Germline V lookup: CDR1 MDHEN, CDR2 SYDVKM. The CDR3 here is CASSSTDRPGFQFF. CDR3 sequence (DNA): TGTGCCAGCAGTTCGACAGACAGGCCAGGATTTCAGTTCTTC.

The chain employs TRBV6-1 and TRBJ2-7, with unresolved D. Between the trimmed V and J ends, which lost 2 bases and 3 bases, there was a span of 5 bases. The germline gives CDR1 MNHNS, CDR2 SASEGT. This CDR3 has 12 residues. CDR3 sequence reads: CASSETYYEQYF. The DNA of the CDR3 is TGTGCCAGCAGTGAAACCTACTACGAGCAGTACTTC.

The rearrangement links TRBV7-3 to TRBJ1-5; 8 bases fit TRBD1. V was pared by 2 bases and J by 3 bases, with 6 bases of the junction left unmatched. The CDR3 covers 16 residues. CDR1 and CDR2 from the germline V gene are SGHTA and FQGTGA. The CDR3 sequence is CASSLGGQATNQPQHF. In nucleotides, the CDR3 is TGTGCCAGCAGCTTAGGGGGACAGGCGACCAATCAGCCCCAGCATTTT.

This clone was picked up one time. The chain uses TRBV5-5 and TRBJ2-7, with 7 bases identical to TRBD2. The CDR3 contains 13 residues. Germline CDR1 SGHKS, CDR2 YYEKEE (reference sequence). V lost 4 bases and J lost 3; bases outside the gene matches: 4. CDR3 DNA: TGTGCCAGCAGCGCGGAGCGGGGCTACGAGCAGTACTTC. Translated, it gives CASSAERGYEQYF.

The chain links TRBV7-9 to TRBJ2-2; 10 positions agree with TRBD2. J gave up 4 bases and V 1 base, and 3 bases lay outside the gene matches. From germline, CDR1 is SEHNR and CDR2 FQNEAQ (reference sequence). The CDR3 loop spans 16 amino acids. The chain's CDR3 is CASSLEGLASTGELFF. For the CDR3, the DNA is TGTGCCAGCAGCTTAGAGGGACTAGCGAGCACCGGGGAGCTGTTTTTT.

This chain links TRBV5-6 with TRBJ2-7; possibly TRBD2 for D (5 bases). Per the germline V gene, CDR1 is SGHDT and CDR2 is YYEEEE. The CDR3 extends over 13 amino acids. Deletions cut 2 bases from V and 2 bases from J, with 8 bases between. CDR3 DNA sequence: TGTGCCAGCAGCTTTGGAGGAGCCTACGAGCAGTACTTC. The encoded protein is CASSFGGAYEQYF.

The chain joins TRBV11-2 to TRBJ2-3; 7 bases are shared with TRBD2. The CDR3 runs to 15 residues. Trimming removed 5 bases from V and 1 base from J; junction bases left unmatched: 6. CDR1 is SGHAT and CDR2 is FQNNGV in the germline V gene. In DNA form, the CDR3 reads TGTGCCAGCAGCCCGACTAGCAGGGGCACAGATACGCAGTATTTT. It encodes CASSPTSRGTDTQYF.

The chain links TRBV11-2 to TRBJ2-3, with 12 bases that match TRBD2. The V segment lost 5 bases and the J segment 6 bases; nucleotides outside the gene matches: 9. There are 16 residues in the CDR3. Germline V gene lookup returns CDR1 SGHAT and CDR2 FQNNGV. The chain's CDR3 is CASSGGLAGLTDTQYF. CDR3 DNA: TGTGCCAGCAGCGGCGGACTAGCGGGGTTAACGGATACGCAGTATTTT.

This clone was recorded once. V is TRBV11-3 and J is TRBJ1-5; no firm D call. Trimming removed 5 bases at V and 0 bases at J, with 8 bases between. The CDR3 sequence is 14 residues long. Germline CDR1 and CDR2: SGHNT and YENEEA. The DNA of the CDR3 is TGTGCCAGCAGCATCGGGTATAGCAATCAGCCCCAGCATTTT. Its protein is CASSIGYSNQPQHF. Using reference TRBV11-3 and TRBJ1-5 for the parts outside the CDR3, the full variable domain is EAGVVQSPRYKIIEKKQPVAFWCNPISGHNTLYWYLQNLGQGPELLIRYENEEAVDDSQLPKDRFSAERLKGVDSTLKIQPAELGDSAVYLCASSIGYSNQPQHFGDGTRLSIL.

The genes are TRBV28 and TRBJ1-4; possible D gene TRBD1, 5 bases. Germline-derived CDR1 and CDR2 are MDHEN and SYDVKM. The CDR3 length is 15 residues. Trimming stripped 4 bases from V and 7 bases from J, with 16 bases between. CDR3 DNA sequence: TGTGCCAGCAGTTCCCCTCGTGCGGGGACTGAAAAACTGTTTTTT. Amino acids: CASSSPRAGTEKLFF. The variable domain in full, completed from reference TRBV28 and TRBJ1-4, reads DVKVTQSSRYLVKRTGEKVFLECVQDMDHENMFWYRQDPGLGLRLIYFSYDVKMKEKGDIPEGYSVSREKKERFSLILESASTNQTSMYLCASSSPRAGTEKLFFGSGTQLSVL.

CDR3 sequence: CASSRALVGTVQETQYF. The CDR3 DNA reads TGTGCCAGCAGCCGAGCATTAGTAGGGACAGTGCAAGAGACCCAGTACTTC. The genes are TRBV7-8 and TRBJ2-5, with 7 bases fitting TRBD1. The J segment lost 2 bases and the V segment lost 5 bases, leaving 14 bases of the junction unmatched. Germline V gene lookup returns CDR1 SGHVS and CDR2 FQNEAQ. The CDR3 runs 17 residues.